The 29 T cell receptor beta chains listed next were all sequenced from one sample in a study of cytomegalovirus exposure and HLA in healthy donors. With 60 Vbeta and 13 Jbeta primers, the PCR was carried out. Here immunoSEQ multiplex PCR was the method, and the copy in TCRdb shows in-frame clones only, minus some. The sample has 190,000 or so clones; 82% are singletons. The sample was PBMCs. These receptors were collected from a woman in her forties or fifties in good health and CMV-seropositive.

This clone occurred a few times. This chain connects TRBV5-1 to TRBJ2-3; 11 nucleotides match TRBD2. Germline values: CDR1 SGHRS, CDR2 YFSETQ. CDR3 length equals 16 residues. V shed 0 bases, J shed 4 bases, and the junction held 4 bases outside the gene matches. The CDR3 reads CASSLEGSGRADTQYF. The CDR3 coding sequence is TGCGCCAGCAGCTTGGAGGGTAGCGGGAGGGCAGATACGCAGTATTTT.

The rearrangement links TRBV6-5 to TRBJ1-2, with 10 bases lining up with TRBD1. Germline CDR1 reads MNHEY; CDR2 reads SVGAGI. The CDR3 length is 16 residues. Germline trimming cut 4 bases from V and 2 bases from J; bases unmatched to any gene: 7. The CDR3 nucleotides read TGTGCCAGCAGTTCCCTGAGGGGACAGGGGAACTATGGCTACACCTTC. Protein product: CASSSLRGQGNYGYTF.

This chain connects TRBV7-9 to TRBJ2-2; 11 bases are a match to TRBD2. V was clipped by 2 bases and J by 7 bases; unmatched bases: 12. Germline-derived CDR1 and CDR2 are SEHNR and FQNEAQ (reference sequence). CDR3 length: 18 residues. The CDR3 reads CASSLKRLAGGRGGELFF. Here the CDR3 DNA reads TGTGCCAGCAGCTTAAAGAGGCTAGCGGGAGGACGTGGCGGGGAGCTGTTTTTT.

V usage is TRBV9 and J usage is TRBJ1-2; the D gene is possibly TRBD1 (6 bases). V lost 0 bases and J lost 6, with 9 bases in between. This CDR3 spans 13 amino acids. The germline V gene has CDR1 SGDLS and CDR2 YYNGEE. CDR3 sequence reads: CASSVGDNHGYTF. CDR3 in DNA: TGTGCCAGCAGCGTAGGGGACAACCATGGCTACACCTTC.

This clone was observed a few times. CDR3 amino acids: CASSAGTGLTGELFF. CDR3 bases: TGTGCCAGCAGTGCCGGGACAGGTCTCACCGGGGAGCTGTTTTTT. V and J are TRBV2 and TRBJ2-2; 8 bases fit TRBD1. From germline, CDR1 is SNHLY and CDR2 FYNNEI. V trimming: 4 bases; J trimming: 4 bases; junction bases outside the gene matches: 5. The CDR3 runs 15 residues.

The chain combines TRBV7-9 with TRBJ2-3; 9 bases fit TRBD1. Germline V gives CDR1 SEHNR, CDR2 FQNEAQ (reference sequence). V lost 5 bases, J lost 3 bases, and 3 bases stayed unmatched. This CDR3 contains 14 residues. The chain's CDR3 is CASSGTGKTDTQYF. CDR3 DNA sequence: TGTGCCAGCAGCGGGACAGGGAAAACAGATACGCAGTATTTT.

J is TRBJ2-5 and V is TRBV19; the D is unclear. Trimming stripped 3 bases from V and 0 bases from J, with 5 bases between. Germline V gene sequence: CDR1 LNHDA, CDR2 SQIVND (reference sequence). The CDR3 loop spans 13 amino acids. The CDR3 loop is CASSIYNQETQYF. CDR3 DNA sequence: TGTGCCAGTAGTATTTACAACCAAGAGACCCAGTACTTC.

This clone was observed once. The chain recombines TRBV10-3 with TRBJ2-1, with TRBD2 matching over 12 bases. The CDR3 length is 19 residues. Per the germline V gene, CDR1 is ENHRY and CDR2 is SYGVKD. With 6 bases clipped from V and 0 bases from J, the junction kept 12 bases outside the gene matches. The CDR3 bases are TGTGCCATCAGGCAGGGACTAGCGGGCCTACTTAGCTCCTACAATGAGCAGTTCTTC. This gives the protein CAIRQGLAGLLSSYNEQFF.

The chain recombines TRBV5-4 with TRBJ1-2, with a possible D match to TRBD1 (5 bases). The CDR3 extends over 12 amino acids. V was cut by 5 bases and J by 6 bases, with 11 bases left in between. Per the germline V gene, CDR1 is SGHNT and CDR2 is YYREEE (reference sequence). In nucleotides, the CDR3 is TGTGCCAGCAGTTCCGGGACTAATGGCTACACCTTC. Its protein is CASSSGTNGYTF.

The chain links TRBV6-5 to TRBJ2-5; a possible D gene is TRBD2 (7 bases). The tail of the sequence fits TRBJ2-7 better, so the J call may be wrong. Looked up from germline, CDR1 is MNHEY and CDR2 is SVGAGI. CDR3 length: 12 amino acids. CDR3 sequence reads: CASSRGGYEQYF. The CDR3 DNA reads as TGTGCCAGCAGTAGGGGGGGGTACGAGCAGTACTTC.

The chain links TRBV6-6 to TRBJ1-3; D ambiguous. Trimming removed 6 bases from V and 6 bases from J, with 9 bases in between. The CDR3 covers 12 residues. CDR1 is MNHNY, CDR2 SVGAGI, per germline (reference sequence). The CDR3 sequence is CASRPAENTIYF. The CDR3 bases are TGTGCCAGCAGGCCGGCGGAAAACACCATATATTTT.

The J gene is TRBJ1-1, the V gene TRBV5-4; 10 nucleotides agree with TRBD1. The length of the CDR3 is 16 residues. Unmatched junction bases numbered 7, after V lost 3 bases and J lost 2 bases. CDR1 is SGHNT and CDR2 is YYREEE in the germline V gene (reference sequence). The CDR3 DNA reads TGTGCCAGCAGCTCCGGGACAGGGGCGACAAACACTGAAGCTTTCTTT. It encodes CASSSGTGATNTEAFF.

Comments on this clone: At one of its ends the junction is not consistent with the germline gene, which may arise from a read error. In DNA, the CDR3 is TGTGCCAGCAGCCCCCTAGCGGGCGGAACCAAAAACAGTCAGTACTTC. Translating gives CASSPLAGGTKNSQYF. The genes are TRBV11-2 and TRBJ2-4; 8 bases align to TRBD2. The CDR3 spans 16 residues. Germline CDR1 reads SGHAT; CDR2 reads FQNNGV. Full variable domain (outside the CDR3, taken from reference TRBV11-2 and TRBJ2-4): EAGVAQSPRYKIIEKRQSVAFWCNPISGHATLYWYQQILGQGPKLLIQFQNNGVVDDSQLPKDRFSAERLKGVDSTLKIQPAKLEDSAVYLCASSPLAGGTKNSQYFGAGTRLSVL.

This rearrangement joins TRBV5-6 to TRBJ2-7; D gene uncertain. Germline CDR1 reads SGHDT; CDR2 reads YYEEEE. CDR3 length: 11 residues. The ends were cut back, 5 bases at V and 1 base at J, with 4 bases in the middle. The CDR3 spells CASSSSYEQYF. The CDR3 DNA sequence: TGTGCCAGCAGTTCTTCCTACGAGCAGTACTTC.

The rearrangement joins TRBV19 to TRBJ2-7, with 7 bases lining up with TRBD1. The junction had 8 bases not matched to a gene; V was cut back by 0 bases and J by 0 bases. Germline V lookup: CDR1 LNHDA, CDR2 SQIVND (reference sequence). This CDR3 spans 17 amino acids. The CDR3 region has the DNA TGTGCCAGTAGTATAGATCTCCCGACAGGGACCTCCTACGAGCAGTACTTC. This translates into CASSIDLPTGTSYEQYF.

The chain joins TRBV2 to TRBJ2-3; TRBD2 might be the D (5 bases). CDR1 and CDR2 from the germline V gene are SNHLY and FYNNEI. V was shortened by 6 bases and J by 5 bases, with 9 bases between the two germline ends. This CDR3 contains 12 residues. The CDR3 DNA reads TGTGCCAGCAGCGGGGATGGAGATACGCAGTATTTT. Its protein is CASSGDGDTQYF.

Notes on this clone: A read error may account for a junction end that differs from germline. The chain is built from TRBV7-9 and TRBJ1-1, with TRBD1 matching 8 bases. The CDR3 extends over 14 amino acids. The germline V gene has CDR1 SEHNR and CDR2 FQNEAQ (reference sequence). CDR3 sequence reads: CSSRLGQGNTEAFF. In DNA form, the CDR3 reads TGTTCCAGCAGACTAGGACAGGGGAACACTGAAGCTTTCTTT. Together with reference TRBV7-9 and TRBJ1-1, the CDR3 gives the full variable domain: DTGVSQNPRHKITKRGQNVTFRCDPISEHNRLYWYRQTLGQGPEFLTYFQNEAQLEKSRLLSDRFSAERPKGSFSTLEIQRTEQGDSAMYLCSSRLGQGNTEAFFGQGTRLTVV.

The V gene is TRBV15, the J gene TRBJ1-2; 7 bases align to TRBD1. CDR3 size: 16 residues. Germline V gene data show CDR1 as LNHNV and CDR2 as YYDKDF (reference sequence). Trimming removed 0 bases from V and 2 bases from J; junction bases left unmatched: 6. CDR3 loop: CATSREPTGLNYGYTF. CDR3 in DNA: TGTGCCACCAGCAGAGAACCGACAGGGCTCAACTATGGCTACACCTTC.

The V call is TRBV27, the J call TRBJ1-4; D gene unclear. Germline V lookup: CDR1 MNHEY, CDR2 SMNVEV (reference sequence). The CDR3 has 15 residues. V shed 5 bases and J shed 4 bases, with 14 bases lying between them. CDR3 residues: CASSHWTGINEKLFF. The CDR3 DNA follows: TGTGCCAGCAGTCATTGGACGGGAATTAATGAAAAACTGTTTTTT.

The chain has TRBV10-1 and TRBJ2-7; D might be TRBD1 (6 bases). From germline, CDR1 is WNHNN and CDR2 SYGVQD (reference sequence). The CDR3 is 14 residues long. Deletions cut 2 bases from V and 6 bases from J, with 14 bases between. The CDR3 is CASSELEDSAEQYF. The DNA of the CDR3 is TGCGCCAGCAGTGAGCTTGAGGACAGTGCCGAGCAGTACTTC.

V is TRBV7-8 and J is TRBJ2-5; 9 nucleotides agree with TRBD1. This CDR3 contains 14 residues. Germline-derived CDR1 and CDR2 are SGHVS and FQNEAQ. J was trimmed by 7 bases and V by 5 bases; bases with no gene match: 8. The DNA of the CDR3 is TGTGCCAGCAGCCCGAGGACAGGGGTAGGGACCCAGTACTTC. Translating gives CASSPRTGVGTQYF.

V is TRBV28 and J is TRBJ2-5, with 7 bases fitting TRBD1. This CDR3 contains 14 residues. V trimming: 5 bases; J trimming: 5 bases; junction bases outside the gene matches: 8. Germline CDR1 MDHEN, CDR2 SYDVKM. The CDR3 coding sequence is TGTGCCAGCAGTCGACGGACAGGCGGGGAGACCCAGTACTTC. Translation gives CASSRRTGGETQYF.

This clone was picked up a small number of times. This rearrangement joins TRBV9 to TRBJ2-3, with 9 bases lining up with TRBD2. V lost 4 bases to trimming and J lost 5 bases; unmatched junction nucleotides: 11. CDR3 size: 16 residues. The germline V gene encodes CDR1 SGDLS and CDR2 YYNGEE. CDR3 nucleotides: TGTGCCAGCAGCCGAGCCCCGGGACTAGCAGGAGATACGCAGTATTTT. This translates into CASSRAPGLAGDTQYF.

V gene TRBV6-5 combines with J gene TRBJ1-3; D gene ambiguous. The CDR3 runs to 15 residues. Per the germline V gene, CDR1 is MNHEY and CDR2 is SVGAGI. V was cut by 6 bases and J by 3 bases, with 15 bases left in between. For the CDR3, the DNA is TGTGCCAGCAGGCCTCCCGGGAGAGGTGGAAACACCATATATTTT. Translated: CASRPPGRGGNTIYF.

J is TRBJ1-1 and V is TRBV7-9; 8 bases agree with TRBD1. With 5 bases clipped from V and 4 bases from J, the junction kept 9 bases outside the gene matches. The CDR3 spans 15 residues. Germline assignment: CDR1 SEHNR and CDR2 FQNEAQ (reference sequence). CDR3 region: CASSPGQGASTEAFF. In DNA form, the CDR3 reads TGTGCCAGCAGCCCAGGACAGGGTGCGAGCACTGAAGCTTTCTTT. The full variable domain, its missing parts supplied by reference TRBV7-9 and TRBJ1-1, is DTGVSQNPRHKITKRGQNVTFRCDPISEHNRLYWYRQTLGQGPEFLTYFQNEAQLEKSRLLSDRFSAERPKGSFSTLEIQRTEQGDSAMYLCASSPGQGASTEAFFGQGTRLTVV.

The CDR3 coding sequence is TGTGCCAGCAGCTTAGCGTTCTCCGGGGAGCTGTTTTTT. Encoded protein: CASSLAFSGELFF. This chain uses TRBV11-1 with TRBJ2-2; D not resolved. CDR1 and CDR2 (germline): SGHAT, FQDESV (reference sequence). Trimming shortened V by 0 bases and J by 6 bases, and 5 bases separated the two germline ends. This CDR3 contains 13 residues.

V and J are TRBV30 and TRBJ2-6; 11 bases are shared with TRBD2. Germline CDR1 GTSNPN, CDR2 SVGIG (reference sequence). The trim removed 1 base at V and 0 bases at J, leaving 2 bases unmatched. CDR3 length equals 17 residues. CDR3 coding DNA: TGTGCCTGGAGTGCGGGACTAGCGGACTCTGGGGCCAACGTCCTGACTTTC. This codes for CAWSAGLADSGANVLTF.

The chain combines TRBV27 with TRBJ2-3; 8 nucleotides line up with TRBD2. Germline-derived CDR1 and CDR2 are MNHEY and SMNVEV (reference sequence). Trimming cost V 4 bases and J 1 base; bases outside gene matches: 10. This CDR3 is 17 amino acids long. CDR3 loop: CASSYGTSGGGTDTQYF. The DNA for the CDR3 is TGTGCCAGCAGTTACGGCACAAGCGGGGGAGGCACAGATACGCAGTATTTT.

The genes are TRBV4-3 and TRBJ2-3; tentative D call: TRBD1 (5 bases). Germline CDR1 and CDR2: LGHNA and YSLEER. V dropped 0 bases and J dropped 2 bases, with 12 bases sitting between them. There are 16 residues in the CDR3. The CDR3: CASSQEGQTFTDTQYF. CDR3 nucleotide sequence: TGCGCCAGCAGCCAAGAGGGGCAGACATTCACAGATACGCAGTATTTT.